This T cell receptor (beta chain) emerged from a study of blood T cell repertoires in COVID-19. Turning to the study itself: Donors in the United States, Italy and Spain gave samples during acute or convalescent COVID-19. Sources were T cells, B-cell-depleted T cells, or PBMCs; the material itself was cDNA or gDNA.

Per the original methods: Quantification of nucleated cells was approximated via reference gene primer amplification. Clones were sequenced by immunoSEQ multiplex PCR, and TCRdb holds only the in-frame ones, with some missing. The V and J calls and the clone size are those of that table, but D and trimming were determined from the DNA. The table lists fewer than 150,000 clones, over 65% of them singletons. Sequenced input: peripheral blood. The TCR was taken from a human donor with acute or convalescent COVID-19. The donor label of this sample is uncertain.

DNA for the CDR3: TGTGCCATTCCACCTCAGGGTTGTAGCAATCAGCCCCAGCATTTT. Its protein product is CAIPPQGCSNQPQHF. The chain uses TRBV3-1 (or the pseudogene TRBV3-2) and TRBJ1-5; a possible D gene is TRBD1 (5 bases). The CDR3 has 15 amino acids. The germline V gene has CDR1 LGHDT and CDR2 YNNKEL (reference sequence). Trimming left V 10 bases short and J 0 bases short, with 16 bases between.